The 3 T cell receptor beta chains reported below all come from one sample, sequenced in a study of blood T cell repertoires in COVID-19. Measured with immunoSEQ multiplex PCR; TCRdb has only the in-frame clones, and not every one. Among tens of thousands of clones listed, about nine tenths were seen once. Sequences were obtained from peripheral blood. These receptors originate from a man aged 60 to 75 with COVID-19, enrolled during active disease.

The J gene is TRBJ1-1, the V gene TRBV9, with 7 bases that match TRBD1. CDR3 length equals 14 residues. Germline V gene lookup returns CDR1 SGDLS and CDR2 YYNGEE. V was clipped by 4 bases and J by 4 bases; unmatched bases: 7. The CDR3 DNA follows: TGTGCCAGCAGCCCTACGACAGGGTCCACTGAAGCTTTCTTT. Residues: CASSPTTGSTEAFF.

The chain links TRBV5-6 to TRBJ2-7, with 8 bases fitting TRBD2. The CDR3 runs 14 residues. Germline-derived CDR1 and CDR2 are SGHDT and YYEEEE. After removal of 0 bases from V and 3 bases from J, the junction contained 2 bases not matched to a gene. The CDR3 loop is CASSLVSGNYEQYF. Written as DNA, the CDR3 is TGTGCCAGCAGCTTGGTTAGCGGGAACTACGAGCAGTACTTC.

The CDR3, as DNA: TGTGCCAGCAGCTTAGTCGGGGAGCAAGCGGGAGTCGGGGAGCTGTTTTTT. Translation: CASSLVGEQAGVGELFF. V and J are TRBV13 and TRBJ2-2; 8 bases agree with TRBD2. The germline V gene has CDR1 PRHDT and CDR2 FYEKMQ (reference sequence). This CDR3 has 17 amino acids. V dropped 1 base and J dropped 7; count of bases not matched to a gene: 11.